This T cell receptor beta chain was recorded in a study of shared clonotypes between healthy human individuals (dated by TCRdb to the early 2020s). About the full investigation: A few men and a couple of women, aged 18 to 49 years, made up the cohort. For each donor, CD4 naive and CD4 memory were each given three plates, CD8 naive was given two plates, and CD8 memory was given one plate. The study deeply sequenced blood TCR repertoires of five healthy adults to estimate repertoire size and the extent of clonotype sharing between individuals. To increase sequencing depth and limit assay-specific biases, different laboratories used diverse techniques to prepare libraries and sequence TCR repertoires. Between about 0.8 and 9 billion PBMCs per donor were obtained by leukapheresis. Findings and caveats that apply to the study as a whole: Sampling was restricted to blood, and TCR repertoires in tissues likely differ from the TCR repertoires found in blood. Because the study included a small number of donors, the genetic and exposure-history diversity represented was limited. Pairwise subsampling indicated that sequencing depth was expected to affect the degree of clonotype sharing among donors. Larger estimated clonotype richness was generally found for naive subsets than for memory subsets. Compared with non-shared clonotypes, clonotypes shared by all four sorted-subset donors had higher generation probabilities. Across a handful of donors, approximately 5% of naive CD4, over 3% of naive CD8, 2% to 2.5% of memory CD4, and 0.4% to 0.45% of memory CD8 clonotypes were shared. Incomplete sequencing was indicated by rarefaction of sorted-subset datasets, despite the large sequencing depth.

Using the deep immunoSEQ assay, TCR CDR3 regions were amplified from genomic DNA by multiplex PCR. Extracted genomic DNA from each cell subset was distributed evenly across all wells of several immunoSEQ 96-well plates, and each plate was treated as a replicate. For sorted subsets, approximately 210 ng genomic DNA, equal to about 30,000 T cell genomes, was loaded into each replicate PCR. The purified libraries were quantified using a Qubit 3.0 fluorometer, sized with a Bioanalyzer 2100, and then quantified again using the KAPA Library Quantification kit. Each immunoSEQ 96-well plate was sequenced on its own single-read 150-cycle Illumina NextSeq 550 flow cell. Under the source paper's analysis protocol: Because only junctional sequences without quality scores were contained in the immunoSEQ output, filtering matching that applied to full-length reads could not be performed. Sequences were annotated with PyIR, a Python wrapper for IgBLAST v1.9, using IMGT germline references to assign V/J genes and CDR3. Reads with weak V/J assignments (E-value above 1e-6), missing CDR3, stop codons, out-of-frame junctions, or ambiguous translated residues were removed. A V3J clonotype was defined by an identical inferred V gene, J gene, and CDR3 amino acid sequence. Percentage overlap between repertoires was calculated by dividing the number of shared unique clonotypes by the size of the smaller repertoire. Three approaches were used to assess repertoire richness: RTK rarefaction, the Chao1 estimator, and Recon v2.1 estimates of unobserved clonotypes. Generation probabilities for all TCRbeta clonotypes obtained by the gDNA method from a few donors were computed using OLGA. Entries here come from immuneACCESS through TCRdb and include only in-frame sequences with V and J called. Some clones fail to appear in such tables; in the studies checked, an unresolved V gene covers under half of the shortfall, and the cause of the remainder is unknown. V and J calls and clone size come straight from that table; D and trimming were deduced from the DNA. Recorded for this sample are more than 2 million clones; just under 95% of them occurred a single time. The ten largest clones add up to about 1.7% of the sample.

V has 3 bases trimmed and J has 2 bases trimmed; junction bases matching no gene number 4. The CDR3, from cysteine to phenylalanine, totals 15 residues. Just the 45-base CDR3 DNA is kept, in frame starting at base 1. Reading the germline V gene (reference sequence) gives CDR1 SEHNR and CDR2 FQNEAQ. A word on this clone: This clone's antigen is unknown. No base-level quality is on record; no much larger clone is a single base apart.

CD8 naive samples consisted of CD45RO-negative cells that were positively selected for CCR7, yielding a CD45RA+CCR7+ population without TemRA cells. Donors were healthy HIV-negative adults with no recently reported acute infections or vaccinations. Every donor was a Caucasian adult residing in Nashville, Tennessee, USA. Blood was obtained by leukapheresis, after which PBMCs were separated by Ficoll-Histopaque density gradient centrifugation and cryopreserved in liquid nitrogen vapor phase. Analytical flow cytometry was used to check the purity and quantity of each magnetically sorted T cell population. Each sorted fraction had its genomic DNA isolated and then quantified by UV absorbance on a Nanodrop 2000c.

The receptor was derived from a man younger than 35 in good health. Some clones in this sample may be carry-over from other donors' samples. Recombination joined TRBV7-9 with TRBJ2-5, with 9 bases matching TRBD2. The sequenced sample consisted of naive CD8+ T cells from PBMCs. The intended sense of this specimen's cell subset or site label: CD45RA+CCR7+. The DNA is as follows: TGTGCCAGCAGCTTTTGGCGGGAGGGACAAGAGACCCAGTACTTC. It codes for CASSFWREGQETQYF.